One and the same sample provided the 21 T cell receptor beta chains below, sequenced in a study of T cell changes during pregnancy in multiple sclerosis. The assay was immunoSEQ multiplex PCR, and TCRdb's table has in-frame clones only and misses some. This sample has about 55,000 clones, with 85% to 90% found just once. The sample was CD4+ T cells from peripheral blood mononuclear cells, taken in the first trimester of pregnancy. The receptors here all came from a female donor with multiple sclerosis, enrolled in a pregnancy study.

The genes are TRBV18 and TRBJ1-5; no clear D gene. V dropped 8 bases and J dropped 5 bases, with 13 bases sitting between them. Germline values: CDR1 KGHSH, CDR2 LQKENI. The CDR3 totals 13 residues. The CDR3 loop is CASGEHGDQPQHF. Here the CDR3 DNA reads TGTGCCAGCGGGGAGCATGGAGATCAGCCCCAGCATTTT.

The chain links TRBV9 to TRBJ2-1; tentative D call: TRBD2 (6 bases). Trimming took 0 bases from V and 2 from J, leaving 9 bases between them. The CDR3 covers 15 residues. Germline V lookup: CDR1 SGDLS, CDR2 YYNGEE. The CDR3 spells CASSVVGGPYNEQFF. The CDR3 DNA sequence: TGTGCCAGCAGCGTAGTGGGAGGCCCCTACAATGAGCAGTTCTTC. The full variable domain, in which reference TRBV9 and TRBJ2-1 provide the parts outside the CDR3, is DSGVTQTPKHLITATGQRVTLRCSPRSGDLSVYWYQQSLDQGLQFLIQYYNGEERAKGNILERFSAQQFPDLHSELNLSSLELGDSALYFCASSVVGGPYNEQFFGPGTRLTVL.

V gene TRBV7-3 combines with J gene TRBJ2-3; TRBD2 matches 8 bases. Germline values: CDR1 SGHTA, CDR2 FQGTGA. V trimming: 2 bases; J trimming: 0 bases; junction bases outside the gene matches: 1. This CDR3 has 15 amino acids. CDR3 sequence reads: CASSLAGGSTDTQYF. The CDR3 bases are TGTGCCAGCAGCTTAGCGGGGGGAAGCACAGATACGCAGTATTTT.

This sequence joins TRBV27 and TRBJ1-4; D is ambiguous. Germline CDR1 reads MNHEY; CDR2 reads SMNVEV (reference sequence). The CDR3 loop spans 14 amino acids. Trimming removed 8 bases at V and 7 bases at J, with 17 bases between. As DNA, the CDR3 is TGTGCCAGCCACGAGGGCACCTCGGGTGAAAAACTGTTTTTT. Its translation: CASHEGTSGEKLFF.

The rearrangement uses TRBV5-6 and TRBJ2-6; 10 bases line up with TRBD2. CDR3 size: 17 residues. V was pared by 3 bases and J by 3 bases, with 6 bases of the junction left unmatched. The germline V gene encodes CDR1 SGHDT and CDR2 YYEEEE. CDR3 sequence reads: CASSSLAGDSGANVLTF. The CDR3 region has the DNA TGTGCCAGCAGCTCGCTAGCGGGAGACAGTGGGGCCAACGTCCTGACTTTC.

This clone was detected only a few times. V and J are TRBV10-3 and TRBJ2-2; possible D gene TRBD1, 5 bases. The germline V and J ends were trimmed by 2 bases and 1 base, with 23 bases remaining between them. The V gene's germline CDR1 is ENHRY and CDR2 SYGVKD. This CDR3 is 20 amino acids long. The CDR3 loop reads CAISEPTARTNNQNTGELFF. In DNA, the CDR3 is TGTGCCATCAGTGAGCCGACGGCCAGGACAAATAATCAGAACACCGGGGAGCTGTTTTTT.

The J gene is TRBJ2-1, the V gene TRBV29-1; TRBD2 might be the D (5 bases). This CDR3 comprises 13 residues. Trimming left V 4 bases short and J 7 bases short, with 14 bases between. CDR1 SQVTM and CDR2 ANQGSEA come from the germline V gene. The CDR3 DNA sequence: TGCAGCGTTGCCGCGGGTACGGGAAATGAGCAGTTCTTC. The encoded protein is CSVAAGTGNEQFF.

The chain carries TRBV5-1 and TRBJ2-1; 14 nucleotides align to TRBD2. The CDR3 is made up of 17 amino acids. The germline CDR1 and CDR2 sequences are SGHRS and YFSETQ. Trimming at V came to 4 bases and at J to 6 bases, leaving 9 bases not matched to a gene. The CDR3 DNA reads TGCGCCAGCAGCCGGACTAGCGGGGGGTCAAGCGTCAATGAGCAGTTCTTC. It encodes CASSRTSGGSSVNEQFF. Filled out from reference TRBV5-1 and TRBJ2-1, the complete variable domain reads KAGVTQTPRYLIKTRGQQVTLSCSPISGHRSVSWYQQTPGQGLQFLFEYFSETQRNKGNFPGRFSGRQFSNSRSEMNVSTLELGDSALYLCASSRTSGGSSVNEQFFGPGTRLTVL.

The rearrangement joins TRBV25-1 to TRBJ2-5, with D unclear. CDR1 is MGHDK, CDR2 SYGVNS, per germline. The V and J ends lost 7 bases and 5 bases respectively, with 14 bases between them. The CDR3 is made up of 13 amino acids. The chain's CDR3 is CASTPRTKETQYF. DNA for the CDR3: TGTGCCAGCACCCCCAGAACAAAGGAGACCCAGTACTTC.

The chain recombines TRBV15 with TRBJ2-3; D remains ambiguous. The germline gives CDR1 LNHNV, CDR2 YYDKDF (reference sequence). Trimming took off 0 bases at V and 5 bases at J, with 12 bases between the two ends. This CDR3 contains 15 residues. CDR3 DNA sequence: TGTGCCACCAGCAGAGAAATACCGAAGCGAGATACGCAGTATTTT. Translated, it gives CATSREIPKRDTQYF.

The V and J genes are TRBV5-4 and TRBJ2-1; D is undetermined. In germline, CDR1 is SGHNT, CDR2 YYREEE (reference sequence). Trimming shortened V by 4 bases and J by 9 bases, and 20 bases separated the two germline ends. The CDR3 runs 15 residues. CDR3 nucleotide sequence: TGTGCCAGCAGCCCTACCGGGTCCCTCAGTAGTGAGCAGTTCTTC. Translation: CASSPTGSLSSEQFF. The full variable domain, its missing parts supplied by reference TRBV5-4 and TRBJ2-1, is ETGVTQSPTHLIKTRGQQVTLRCSSQSGHNTVSWYQQALGQGPQFIFQYYREEENGRGNFPPRFSGLQFPNYSSELNVNALELDDSALYLCASSPTGSLSSEQFFGPGTRLTVL.

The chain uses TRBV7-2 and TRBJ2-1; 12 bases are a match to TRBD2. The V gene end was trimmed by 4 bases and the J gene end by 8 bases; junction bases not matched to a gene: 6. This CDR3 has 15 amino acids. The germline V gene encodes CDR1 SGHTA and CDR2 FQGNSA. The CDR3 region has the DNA TGTGCCAGCAGCTCTAGCGGGGGGGCAATGTATGAGCAGTTCTTC. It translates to CASSSSGGAMYEQFF.

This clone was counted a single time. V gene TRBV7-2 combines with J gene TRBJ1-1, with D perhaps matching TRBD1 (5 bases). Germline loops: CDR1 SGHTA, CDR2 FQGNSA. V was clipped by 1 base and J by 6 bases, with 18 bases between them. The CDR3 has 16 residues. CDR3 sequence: CASSLGGPGRVAEAFF. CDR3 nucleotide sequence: TGTGCCAGCAGCTTAGGGGGACCGGGGAGGGTCGCTGAAGCTTTCTTT.

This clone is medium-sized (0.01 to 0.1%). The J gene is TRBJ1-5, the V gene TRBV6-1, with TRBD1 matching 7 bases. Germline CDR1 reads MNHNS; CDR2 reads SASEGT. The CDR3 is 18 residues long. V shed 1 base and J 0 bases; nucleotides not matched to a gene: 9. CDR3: CASSEVIRGSNSNQPQHF. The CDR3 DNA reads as TGTGCCAGCAGTGAAGTGATCAGGGGGTCTAATAGCAATCAGCCCCAGCATTTT.

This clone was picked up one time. CDR3 loop: CASSFLSFGLAGLTDTQYF. The CDR3 bases are TGTGCCAGCAGTTTCTTGTCCTTCGGACTAGCGGGATTAACAGATACGCAGTATTTT. The gene calls are TRBV27 and TRBJ2-3; 12 bases match TRBD2. V lost 3 bases and J lost 3; bases outside the gene matches: 13. The CDR3 sequence is 19 residues long. Germline V gene lookup returns CDR1 MNHEY and CDR2 SMNVEV (reference sequence).

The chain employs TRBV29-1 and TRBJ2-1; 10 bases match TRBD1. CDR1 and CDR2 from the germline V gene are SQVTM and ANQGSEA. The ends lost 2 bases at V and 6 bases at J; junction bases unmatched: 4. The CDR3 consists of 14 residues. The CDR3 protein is CSVELGQGVNEQFF. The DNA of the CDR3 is TGCAGCGTTGAACTTGGACAGGGGGTCAATGAGCAGTTCTTC.

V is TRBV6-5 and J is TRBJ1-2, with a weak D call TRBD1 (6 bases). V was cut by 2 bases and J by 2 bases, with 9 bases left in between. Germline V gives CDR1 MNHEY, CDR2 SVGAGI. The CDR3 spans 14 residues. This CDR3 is CASSYRTENYGYTF. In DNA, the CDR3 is TGTGCCAGCAGTTACCGGACAGAGAACTATGGCTACACCTTC.

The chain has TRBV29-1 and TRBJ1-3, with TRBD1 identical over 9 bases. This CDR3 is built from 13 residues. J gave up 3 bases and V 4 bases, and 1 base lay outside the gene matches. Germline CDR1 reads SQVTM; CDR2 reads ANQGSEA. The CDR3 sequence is CSVGQGVGNTIYF. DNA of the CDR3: TGCAGCGTTGGACAGGGGGTTGGAAACACCATATATTTT.

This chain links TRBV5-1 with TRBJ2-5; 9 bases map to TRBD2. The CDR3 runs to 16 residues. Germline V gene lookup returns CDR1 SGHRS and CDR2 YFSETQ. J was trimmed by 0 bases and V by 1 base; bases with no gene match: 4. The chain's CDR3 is CASSLSPSGNQETQYF. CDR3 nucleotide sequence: TGCGCCAGCAGCTTGTCTCCTAGCGGGAACCAAGAGACCCAGTACTTC.

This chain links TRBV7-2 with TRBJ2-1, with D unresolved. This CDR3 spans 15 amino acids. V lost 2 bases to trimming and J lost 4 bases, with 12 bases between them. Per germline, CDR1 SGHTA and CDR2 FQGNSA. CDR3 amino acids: CASSLYGSSYNEQFF. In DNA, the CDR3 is TGTGCCAGCAGCTTATACGGGTCTAGTTACAATGAGCAGTTCTTC.

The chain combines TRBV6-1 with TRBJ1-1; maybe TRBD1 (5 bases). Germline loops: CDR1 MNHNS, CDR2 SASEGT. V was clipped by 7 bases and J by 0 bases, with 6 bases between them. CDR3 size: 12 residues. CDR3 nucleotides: TGTGCCAGCAAGGGGATGAACACTGAAGCTTTCTTT. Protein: CASKGMNTEAFF.